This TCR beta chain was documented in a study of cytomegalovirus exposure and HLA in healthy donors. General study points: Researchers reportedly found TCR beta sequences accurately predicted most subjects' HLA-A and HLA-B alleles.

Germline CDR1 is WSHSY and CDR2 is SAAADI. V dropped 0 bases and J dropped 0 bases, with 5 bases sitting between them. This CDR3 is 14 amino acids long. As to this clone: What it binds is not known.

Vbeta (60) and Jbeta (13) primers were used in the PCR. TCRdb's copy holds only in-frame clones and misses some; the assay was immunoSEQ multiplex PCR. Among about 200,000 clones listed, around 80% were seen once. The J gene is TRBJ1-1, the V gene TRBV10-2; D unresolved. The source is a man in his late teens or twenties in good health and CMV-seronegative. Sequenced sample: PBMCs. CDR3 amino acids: CASSESRVNTEAFF. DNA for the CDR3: TGCGCCAGCAGTGAGTCGCGGGTGAACACTGAAGCTTTCTTT.